The rows below give T cell receptor beta chains drawn from one sample of a study of cytomegalovirus exposure and HLA in healthy donors. Assay used: immunoSEQ multiplex PCR; TCRdb lists only in-frame clones, some missing. Among fewer than 200,000 clones, approximately 85% were seen once, and the ten largest hold around 11%. Sequenced material: PBMCs. All receptors come from a man aged 50 to 59 in good health and CMV-seropositive. The CDR3 runs from the conserved cysteine through the conserved F or W. Fields, in order: CDR3 DNA, CDR3 protein, V gene, J gene, CDR3 length, D gene, clone size. D genes are given only for firm matches. Expanded clones are given a class, and other clones once, few, many or no size at all.

TGTGCCAGCAGCCGGGGACAGGGAACCTCACCCCTCCACTTT	CASSRGQGTSPLHF	TRBV14	TRBJ1-6	14	TRBD1	.
TGTGCCAGCAGCTTGCCCAGGGCGAACACTGAAGCTTTCTTT	CASSLPRANTEAFF	TRBV5-4	TRBJ1-1	14	.	.
TGTGCCAGCAGCCAAGATCTCGGGGGGCGGACTAATGAAAAACTGTTTTTT	CASSQDLGGRTNEKLFF	TRBV4-2	TRBJ1-4	17	.	.
TGTGCCAGCAGTTCGGACAGGGGATTTAGTGATGAGCAGTTCTTC	CASSSDRGFSDEQFF	TRBV6-6	TRBJ2-1	15	TRBD1	.
TGTGCCAGCAGCTGGACTAGCGGGGGGGGCTACGAGCAGTACTTC	CASSWTSGGGYEQYF	TRBV7-2	TRBJ2-7	15	TRBD2	few
TGTGCCAGCACTCCGGGACAGGCTAATGAAAAACTGTTTTTT	CASTPGQANEKLFF	TRBV6-1	TRBJ1-4	14	TRBD1	.
TGTGCCAGCAGACAGGGGAACCCCGGGGAGCTGTTTTTT	CASRQGNPGELFF	TRBV28	TRBJ2-2	13	TRBD1	.
TGTGCCAGCAGCTTATGGGCAGGGAGCACAGATACGCAGTATTTT	CASSLWAGSTDTQYF	TRBV7-2	TRBJ2-3	15	.	.
TGTGCCATCAACCCGGACAGTTACACTGAAGCTTTCTTT	CAINPDSYTEAFF	TRBV10-3	TRBJ1-1	13	.	few
TGTGCCATCAGTGAACGAGGGACTAGCGGGCTAGCCAAAAACATTCAGTACTTC	CAISERGTSGLAKNIQYF	TRBV10-3	TRBJ2-4	18	TRBD2	once
TGTGCCAGCAGCTCAGATTTCACCTACAATGAGCAGTTCTTC	CASSSDFTYNEQFF	TRBV7-2	TRBJ2-1	14	.	.
TGTGCCAGCAGCGTAGCCCGGGACAGGGGGCCGAACACTGAAGCTTTCTTT	CASSVARDRGPNTEAFF	TRBV9	TRBJ1-1	17	TRBD1	once
TGTGCCAGCCAACCCAGGACAGTTCCTTTTAATGAAAAACTGTTTTTT	CASQPRTVPFNEKLFF	TRBV25-1	TRBJ1-4	16	.	.